Listed below are T cell receptor beta chains from one sample, sequenced in a study of early T cells in non-severe SARS-CoV-2 infection. TCRdb fed the 5' RACE reads into MiXCR, producing one record per CDR3 protein. The table shows roughly 40,000 distinct CDR3 sequences, with 3% to 4% occurring only once. The source material was whole blood. Receptor source: an adult who was a healthcare worker with PCR-confirmed SARS-CoV-2 infection or an uninfected control (not recorded which). CDR3s include the opening cysteine and the closing phenylalanine or tryptophan. Fields, in order: CDR3 DNA, CDR3 protein, D gene, V gene, J gene, clone size. The D gene is left open where the match is weak. Rows may omit the clone size; those that give it use once, few, many or a size class.

TGCGCCAGCAGCCAAGATCCTCCCCATGGGACAGGGGGAGGGAAACTGTTTTTT	CASSQDPPHGTGGGKLFF	TRBD1	TRBV4-1	TRBJ1-4	many
TGTGCCAGCAGCCATTCCTACGAGCAGTACTTC	CASSHSYEQYF	-	TRBV13	TRBJ2-7	-
TGTGCCAGCAGCCTCAGGCTAGGGGCCGGGGAGCTGTTTTTT	CASSLRLGAGELFF	-	TRBV7-8	TRBJ2-2	many
TGCGCCAGCAGCCGCCACAGGGATCAAGAGACCCAGTACTTC	CASSRHRDQETQYF	-	TRBV5-1	TRBJ2-5	many
TGTGCCAGCAGTGCCCGACGACAGACTAACTATGGCTACACCTTC	CASSARRQTNYGYTF	-	TRBV6-1	TRBJ1-2	-
TGCGCCAGCAGCTTGGGCAGGGGCTCCTACGAGCAGTACTTC	CASSLGRGSYEQYF	-	TRBV5-1	TRBJ2-7	many
TGTGCCAGCAGAACGGCCGCAGCCAACTATGGCTACACCTTC	CASRTAAANYGYTF	-	TRBV6-1	TRBJ1-2	-
TGTGCCAGCAGCGTAGGACAGGGAGGCTCCTACAATGAGCAGTTCTTC	CASSVGQGGSYNEQFF	TRBD1	TRBV27	TRBJ2-1	many
TGTGCCAGCAGCCAGGGACAGGGCAGGCGGCCCCAGCATTTT	CASSQGQGRRPQHF	TRBD1	TRBV3-1	TRBJ1-5	many
TGTGCCAGCAGCTCCCTAGGAGGAGAGACCCAGTACTTC	CASSSLGGETQYF	-	TRBV7-8	TRBJ2-5	-
TGTGCCAGCAGTTTCCCAGGGGTCCGGGCCTCTGGAAACACCATATATTTT	CASSFPGVRASGNTIYF	-	TRBV12-3/TRBV12-4	TRBJ1-3	many
TGCGCCAGCAGCCAAGATCTTGGCAGGGCCTACGAGCAGTACTTC	CASSQDLGRAYEQYF	-	TRBV4-1	TRBJ2-7	-
TGTGCCAGCAGCGGCAGCGGGGACTGGGGCCGGTACTTC	CASSGSGDWGRYF	TRBD2	TRBV7-9	TRBJ2-7	few
TGTGCCAGCAGTTTGATCGGAACACAGGTAGCTTTCTTT	CASSLIGTQVAFF	-	TRBV12-3/TRBV12-4	TRBJ1-1	many
TGTGCCAGCAGCTTAAAGGTCGGGCGGGATAGCACAGATACGCAGTATTTT	CASSLKVGRDSTDTQYF	-	TRBV7-3	TRBJ2-3	many
TGCGCCAGCAGCCAAACTCTAGCGGGGGTTCGTACCGGGGAGCTGTTTTTT	CASSQTLAGVRTGELFF	TRBD2	TRBV4-1	TRBJ2-2	many
TGCAGTGCTAGAGGCGGGACACAGAATTCACCCCTCCACTTT	CSARGGTQNSPLHF	-	TRBV20-1	TRBJ1-6	-
TGCGCCAGCAGCACCAGACAGGGGAGCTACGAGCAGTACTTC	CASSTRQGSYEQYF	TRBD1	TRBV5-1	TRBJ2-7	many
TGTGCCAGCAGTCGCACTTGGAGCACTGAAGCTTTCTTT	CASSRTWSTEAFF	-	TRBV12-3/TRBV12-4	TRBJ1-1	many
TGTGCCAGCAGTCCCCTAGCGGGTGGCCAAGAGACCCAGTACTTC	CASSPLAGGQETQYF	TRBD2	TRBV6-5	TRBJ2-5	many
TGTGCCAGCAGCTTAGTTGGAGGTTTGAACACCGGGGAGCTGTTTTTT	CASSLVGGLNTGELFF	-	TRBV11-2	TRBJ2-2	many
TGTGCCAGCAGCTTCTCGACAGGGCCTAATGAAAAACTGTTTTTT	CASSFSTGPNEKLFF	TRBD1	TRBV5-4	TRBJ1-4	many
TGCAGTGCTTACAGCAATGAGCAGTTCTTC	CSAYSNEQFF	-	TRBV20-1	TRBJ2-1	many